The 25 T cell receptor beta chains below all came from one sample that was sequenced in a study of stem cell transplantation in POMP-related autoinflammatory disease. Sequencing was performed with immunoSEQ multiplex PCR; in TCRdb, only in-frame clones are kept and a portion is missing. This repertoire shows around 9,000 clones, 88% found once; its top ten account for 10% to 15%. This sample comprised CD8+ T cells from PBMCs, obtained after stem cell transplantation. The receptors were gathered from a human patient with POMP-related autoinflammation and immune dysregulation (PRAID). These T cells may partly come from the graft donor.

The chain is built from TRBV20-1 and TRBJ2-4, with D perhaps matching TRBD1 (5 bases). The CDR3 extends over 15 amino acids. Germline-derived CDR1 and CDR2 are DFQATT and SNEGSKA (reference sequence). V was cut by 3 bases and J by 3 bases, with 15 bases left in between. CDR3 coding DNA: TGCAGTGCTAGTGGAACAGGATTTGACAAAAACATTCAGTACTTC. Its translation is CSASGTGFDKNIQYF.

This chain connects TRBV27 to TRBJ1-2, with D possibly matching TRBD1 (5 bases). The V end lost 4 bases, the J end lost 3 bases, and 21 bases lay between the germline ends. Per the germline V gene, CDR1 is MNHEY and CDR2 is SMNVEV (reference sequence). The CDR3 contains 17 residues. CDR3 bases: TGTGCCAGCAGTTCAACCGTCGGGACTCTGGGGTACTATGGCTACACCTTC. Its protein is CASSSTVGTLGYYGYTF.

This chain connects TRBV28 to TRBJ2-2, with D perhaps assigned TRBD1 or TRBD2 (5 bases each). CDR3 length: 15 amino acids. Germline V gene sequence: CDR1 MDHEN, CDR2 SYDVKM. Trimming removed 3 bases at V and 5 bases at J, with 13 bases between. CDR3 sequence (DNA): TGTGCCAGCAGTTTGAGAGGGACCCGGACCGGGGAGCTGTTTTTT. Protein sequence: CASSLRGTRTGELFF.

J is TRBJ2-1 and V is TRBV3-1 (or the pseudogene TRBV3-2); D not certain. V shed 1 base and J shed 8 bases, with 12 bases lying between them. The CDR3 runs 14 residues. The germline gives CDR1 LGHDT, CDR2 YNNKEL (reference sequence). This chain's CDR3 is CASSQVGVRYEQFF. CDR3 in DNA: TGTGCCAGCAGCCAAGTTGGAGTACGGTATGAGCAGTTCTTC.

By share, this clone ranks as large. The chain combines TRBV13 with TRBJ1-4; 8 nucleotides match TRBD1. The CDR3 has 15 residues. V shed 5 bases and J 6 bases; nucleotides not matched to a gene: 8. CDR1 and CDR2 (germline): PRHDT, FYEKMQ (reference sequence). Written as DNA, the CDR3 is TGTGCCAGCAGCCCGTCAGGGGGCCAGGATGAAAAACTGTTTTTT. Encoded protein: CASSPSGGQDEKLFF.

The gene calls are TRBV6-2 or TRBV6-3 and TRBJ2-5; D uncertain. CDR3 size: 13 residues. The germline V and J ends were trimmed by 4 bases and 4 bases, with 10 bases remaining between them. Germline CDR1 is MNHEY and CDR2 is SVGEGT. This chain's CDR3 is CASSLAVSETQYF. DNA of the CDR3: TGTGCCAGCAGTTTGGCAGTTTCAGAGACCCAGTACTTC.

J is TRBJ1-2 and V is TRBV2; D gene unclear. Germline V gene sequence: CDR1 SNHLY, CDR2 FYNNEI. The CDR3 has 15 residues. V was clipped by 7 bases and J by 3 bases, with 18 bases between them. For the CDR3, the DNA is TGTGCCAGCAAAATCCCCCGACCGCCGCACTATGGCTACACCTTC. It translates to CASKIPRPPHYGYTF.

V gene TRBV7-9 combines with J gene TRBJ1-3, with a possible D match to TRBD1 (5 bases). V gave up 0 bases and J gave up 2 bases, with 8 bases separating them. The germline V gene encodes CDR1 SEHNR and CDR2 FQNEAQ (reference sequence). This CDR3 has 15 residues. The CDR3 DNA is TGTGCCAGCAGCTTAGCCCCGGGGCCTGGAAACACCATATATTTT. Translating it yields CASSLAPGPGNTIYF. The complete variable domain, with remaining parts taken from reference TRBV7-9 and TRBJ1-3, reads DTGVSQNPRHKITKRGQNVTFRCDPISEHNRLYWYRQTLGQGPEFLTYFQNEAQLEKSRLLSDRFSAERPKGSFSTLEIQRTEQGDSAMYLCASSLAPGPGNTIYFGEGSWLTVV.

The chain carries TRBV11-2 and TRBJ1-6, with unresolved D. V was shortened by 5 bases and J by 7 bases, with 18 bases between the two germline ends. CDR3 length: 16 residues. Germline loops: CDR1 SGHAT, CDR2 FQNNGV. CDR3 sequence: CASSQISKNTNSPLHF. For the CDR3, the DNA is TGTGCCAGCAGCCAGATTAGTAAAAACACAAATTCACCCCTCCACTTT.

The V and J genes are TRBV30 and TRBJ2-5; 8 bases fit TRBD2. The CDR3 extends over 15 amino acids. Germline lookup yields CDR1 GTSNPN and CDR2 SVGIG (reference sequence). The ends lost 6 bases at V and 1 base at J; junction bases unmatched: 10. In nucleotides, the CDR3 is TGTGCCTGCTCGGGGGGGGACTCGCCCCAAGAGACCCAGTACTTC. Encoded protein: CACSGGDSPQETQYF.

V and J are TRBV10-2 and TRBJ2-1; D is uncertain. Trimming shortened V by 5 bases and J by 3 bases, and 11 bases separated the two germline ends. Germline assignment: CDR1 WSHSY and CDR2 SAAADI. This CDR3 spans 14 amino acids. The CDR3 loop is CASSPGYDYNEQFF. CDR3 sequence (DNA): TGCGCCAGCAGTCCCGGCTACGACTACAATGAGCAGTTCTTC.

In its sample, this clone was seen a few times. V and J are TRBV11-2 and TRBJ2-7; 8 nucleotides agree with TRBD1. The germline V gene encodes CDR1 SGHAT and CDR2 FQNNGV. CDR3 length equals 14 residues. J gave up 6 bases and V 1 base, and 5 bases lay outside the gene matches. The CDR3, as DNA: TGTGCCAGCAGCTTAGCCGGACAGGGTAGCGAGCAGTACTTC. Translation gives CASSLAGQGSEQYF. Based on the CDR3 plus reference TRBV11-2 and TRBJ2-7, the full variable domain is EAGVAQSPRYKIIEKRQSVAFWCNPISGHATLYWYQQILGQGPKLLIQFQNNGVVDDSQLPKDRFSAERLKGVDSTLKIQPAKLEDSAVYLCASSLAGQGSEQYFGPGTRLTVT.

This sequence joins TRBV24-1 and TRBJ2-7, with D unresolved. Germline V lookup: CDR1 KGHDR, CDR2 SFDVKD. Trimming stripped 4 bases from V and 2 bases from J, with 2 bases between. This CDR3 region has 11 residues. The CDR3 DNA follows: TGTGCCACCAGTGAACCCTACGAGCAGTACGTC. As protein: CATSEPYEQYV.

This clone was seen only once. V is TRBV7-9 and J is TRBJ2-7; 9 nucleotides line up with TRBD1. This CDR3 comprises 14 residues. The V gene end was trimmed by 5 bases and the J gene end by 10 bases; junction bases not matched to a gene: 12. CDR1 and CDR2 from the germline V gene are SEHNR and FQNEAQ (reference sequence). As DNA, the CDR3 is TGTGCCAGCAGCCCGACGTTGGACAGGGGATTACAGTACTTC. Residues: CASSPTLDRGLQYF.

The CDR3 DNA is TGTGCCAGTAGTAGGGGGGAAGGGCCTTCACCCCTCCACTTT. The encoded protein is CASSRGEGPSPLHF. The V and J genes are TRBV19 and TRBJ1-6, with D possibly being TRBD1 (5 bases). Per germline, CDR1 LNHDA and CDR2 SQIVND (reference sequence). V gave up 4 bases and J gave up 9 bases, with 13 bases separating them. This CDR3 contains 14 residues.

V usage is TRBV6-6 and J usage is TRBJ2-7; tentatively, D is TRBD1 (6 bases). The CDR3 covers 14 residues. Germline assignment: CDR1 MNHNY and CDR2 SVGAGI (reference sequence). The germline V and J ends were trimmed by 4 bases and 1 base, with 11 bases remaining between them. This chain's CDR3 is CASSWQGKSYEQYF. In DNA, the CDR3 is TGTGCCAGCAGTTGGCAGGGGAAGTCCTACGAGCAGTACTTC.

This clone has only one observation. V and J are TRBV6-5 and TRBJ2-7; 7 bases match TRBD1. This CDR3 has 11 amino acids. CDR1 and CDR2 from the germline V gene are MNHEY and SVGAGI. Germline trimming cut 5 bases from V and 9 bases from J; bases unmatched to any gene: 4. The CDR3 DNA reads as TGTGCCAGCAGTAAGACAGGGAGGCAGTACTTC. Its translation: CASSKTGRQYF.

The V gene is TRBV11-1, the J gene TRBJ2-7; 8 nucleotides align to TRBD1. V gave up 1 base and J gave up 1 base; unmatched junction bases: 3. CDR1 and CDR2 from the germline V gene are SGHAT and FQDESV (reference sequence). The CDR3 runs to 15 residues. The CDR3 loop reads CASSLVTGASYEQYF. In nucleotides, the CDR3 is TGTGCCAGCAGCTTAGTGACAGGGGCTTCCTACGAGCAGTACTTC.

The V call is TRBV19, the J call TRBJ1-5; D gene unclear. The V end was cut by 5 bases, the J end by 0 bases, with 8 bases between. Germline V gives CDR1 LNHDA, CDR2 SQIVND (reference sequence). This CDR3 is 14 amino acids long. CDR3 bases: TGTGCCAGTAGTCTTATAAATAGCAATCAGCCCCAGCATTTT. It specifies CASSLINSNQPQHF.

This chain uses TRBV15 with TRBJ2-5, with D unclear. V lost 5 bases and J 2 bases, leaving 12 bases between the germline ends. The CDR3 totals 14 residues. CDR1 is LNHNV and CDR2 is YYDKDF in the germline V gene (reference sequence). DNA of the CDR3: TGTGCCACCAGCTCGTCCTTTCTTCAAGAGACCCAGTACTTC. This gives the protein CATSSSFLQETQYF.

This chain uses TRBV2 with TRBJ2-7; TRBD1 matches at 7 bases. The CDR3 has 14 residues. Germline-derived CDR1 and CDR2 are SNHLY and FYNNEI. J gave up 3 bases and V 8 bases, and 10 bases lay outside the gene matches. In DNA, the CDR3 is TGTGCCAGCGTAGATTCGGACAGGTTCTACGAGCAGTACGTC. Translating it yields CASVDSDRFYEQYV.

This sequence joins TRBV2 and TRBJ2-5; 7 bases align to TRBD1. The junction had 12 bases not matched to a gene; V was cut back by 10 bases and J by 4 bases. Germline CDR1 and CDR2: SNHLY and FYNNEI. The CDR3 has 14 residues. CDR3 coding DNA: TGTGCCACCCTAGGGGGCCCAAGGGGAGAGACCCAGTACTTC. Translating it yields CATLGGPRGETQYF.

The rearrangement joins TRBV6-5 to TRBJ1-2, with 7 bases matching TRBD1. CDR1 MNHEY and CDR2 SVGAGI come from the germline V gene. This CDR3 is built from 14 residues. Germline trimming cut 2 bases from V and 5 bases from J; bases unmatched to any gene: 5. The CDR3 loop is CASSYVGGAYGYTF. The CDR3 coding sequence is TGTGCCAGCAGTTACGTAGGGGGCGCTTATGGCTACACCTTC.

The CDR3 loop is CASSLGQIGGYTF. The CDR3 DNA follows: TGTGCCAGCAGTTTGGGCCAGATTGGCGGCTACACCTTC. The chain links TRBV12-3 or TRBV12-4 to TRBJ1-2; D is unresolved. Between the trimmed V and J ends, which lost 3 bases and 8 bases, there was a span of 13 bases. The CDR3 has 13 amino acids.

V gene TRBV10-3 combines with J gene TRBJ2-7; no firm D call. CDR3 size: 12 residues. The germline gives CDR1 ENHRY, CDR2 SYGVKD. Trimming cost V 0 bases and J 7 bases, with 7 bases left between them. This chain's CDR3 is CAISESLGEQYF. The CDR3 DNA is TGTGCCATCAGTGAGTCCTTGGGGGAGCAGTACTTC.